This T cell receptor beta chain was recorded in a study of T cell responses to AZD1222 COVID-19 vaccine. Regarding this clone: Antigen: not known.

Germline assignment: CDR1 MNHEY and CDR2 SMNVEV (reference sequence). The CDR3 is 14 amino acids. V shed 7 bases, J shed 9 bases, and the junction held 12 bases outside the gene matches. Using immunoSEQ multiplex PCR, the repertoire was profiled, and TCRdb retains in-frame clones only, with some absent. The sample yields some 150,000 clones, around 90% seen once. Points from the study as a whole: Seropositive at baseline were only a handful of AZD1222 recipients.

The rearrangement links TRBV27 to TRBJ2-1; 7 nucleotides match TRBD1. The specimen was peripheral blood, collected on day 0 of AZD1222 vaccination. The receptor was isolated from an adult in good health. The CDR3 nucleotides read TGTGCCAGCACCCCGACAGGGTCGGGCAGTGAGCAGTTCTTC. Its translation is CASTPTGSGSEQFF.